The 2 T cell receptor beta chains given below trace back to one sample, sequenced in a study of T cells after yellow fever vaccination (dated by TCRdb to between 2018 and 2021). The sample's treatment or condition label is to be understood as: live attenuated yellow fever vaccine strain. Preparation of the library involved 5' RACE. Sequencer: Illumina HiSeq 2500. TCRdb reprocessed the public reads (quality trimming at Q25 with fastp, clone calling with MiXCR) and kept in-frame beta chains. Every entry covers one CDR3 protein and lists the most common genes and DNA from its rows. The sample includes about 630,000 distinct CDR3 sequences, with 12% observed a single time. The top ten constitute 15% of the sample. Sequencing was performed on PBMCs, taken on the day of the yellow fever booster vaccination. The source is a man aged 25-40 years who received the YFV17D yellow fever vaccine.

This clonotype has just a few counts. V usage is TRBV27 and J usage is TRBJ2-7; 11 bases are shared with TRBD2. Losses at the gene ends were 6 bases for V and 3 bases for J; bases not matched to a gene: 7. CDR1 is MNHEY and CDR2 is SMNVEV in the germline V gene (reference sequence). There are 15 residues in the CDR3. The DNA of the CDR3 is TGTGCCAGCAGGCTACTAGCGGGAGTCTACTACGAGCAGTACTTC. This encodes CASRLLAGVYYEQYF.

This clonotype showed up just a few times. The chain couples TRBV5-1 to TRBJ1-1; D is uncertain. The CDR3 consists of 13 residues. The V end was cut by 0 bases, the J end by 6 bases, with 9 bases between. From germline, CDR1 is SGHRS and CDR2 YFSETQ. The CDR3 coding sequence is TGCGCCAGCAGCTTGGGGACTCTCCCTGAAGCTTTCTTT. Translation: CASSLGTLPEAFF.